This T cell receptor (beta chain) emerged from a study of T cells in localized non-small cell lung cancer. As regards this clone: Its antigen is not known.

Repertoires were generated with immunoSEQ multiplex PCR, while TCRdb's copy carries only in-frame clones and drops some. The sample lists under 35,000 clones, 75% to 95% occurring once. Study-level findings and limits: Exceeding tumor, uninvolved adjacent lung had the highest T cell clonality. For the top 100 tumor clones, a median about 60 also appeared in adjacent lung.

Sequenced material: peripheral blood, taken before any cancer treatment. This TCR was sampled from a female donor aged 60 or older with stage I lung adenocarcinoma.

CDR3 nucleotides: TGCGCCAGCAGCGACGTAGAGGGGGGGATGTACGAGCAGTACTTC. Its protein is CASSDVEGGMYEQYF. V is TRBV5-1 and J is TRBJ2-7; TRBD2 is a possible D gene (7 bases). Germline V gene lookup returns CDR1 SGHRS and CDR2 YFSETQ. Trimming took 4 bases from V and 4 from J, leaving 18 bases between them. The CDR3 totals 15 residues. The entire variable domain, with the rest obtained from reference TRBV5-1 and TRBJ2-7, is as follows: KAGVTQTPRYLIKTRGQQVTLSCSPISGHRSVSWYQQTPGQGLQFLFEYFSETQRNKGNFPGRFSGRQFSNSRSEMNVSTLELGDSALYLCASSDVEGGMYEQYFGPGTRLTVT.